This is a list of T cell receptor beta chains from one sample in a study of blood T cell repertoires in COVID-19. Method: immunoSEQ multiplex PCR; TCRdb's copy keeps in-frame clones and lacks some. The table lists approximately 340,000 clones, 80% to 90% of them singletons. Sequencing used peripheral blood. These TCRs come from a young man with COVID-19, enrolled during active disease. Each CDR3 is given with its conserved first and last residue. Fields, in order: J gene, D gene, V gene, CDR3 protein. D genes are given only for firm matches.

>TRBJ1-2|-|TRBV25-1
CASSMTGHYGYTF
>TRBJ2-6|-|TRBV6-2/TRBV6-3
CASSHTHSGANVLTF
>TRBJ2-5|-|TRBV5-1
CASSLAGIVQETQYF
>TRBJ1-2|-|TRBV11-2
CASSFTGSYGYTF
>TRBJ2-7|TRBD2|TRBV2
CASSELVLAGVYEQYF
>TRBJ2-1|TRBD2|TRBV27
CASSLASGTYNEQFF
>TRBJ1-4|-|TRBV10-3
CAIRQGVNEKLFF
>TRBJ2-7|-|TRBV28
CASSFGRASSYEQYF
>TRBJ1-2|TRBD1|TRBV19
CASTPPTGRHGYTF
>TRBJ2-3|-|TRBV29-1
CSVARTGTDTQYF
>TRBJ2-2|-|TRBV28
CASNSLVGELFF
>TRBJ2-3|-|TRBV29-1
CSVDHQTRGDTQYF
>TRBJ1-2|-|TRBV18
CASSPLEAGNGGYTF
>TRBJ1-4|-|TRBV4-2
CASSQDNAGVEKLFF
>TRBJ2-3|-|TRBV7-9
CASTARSTQYF
>TRBJ2-7|-|TRBV7-9
CASSPAGLISYEQYF
>TRBJ2-3|-|TRBV10-2
CASSVAGGDTQYF
>TRBJ2-5|TRBD2|TRBV5-6
CASSLGLAVETQYF
>TRBJ1-2|-|TRBV7-3
CASSLAEQSVNGYTF
>TRBJ1-1|-|TRBV28
CASSLNAGLNTEAFF
>TRBJ2-5|TRBD1|TRBV24-1
CATSASGGPETQYF
>TRBJ2-1|-|TRBV5-1
CASSLNAGDEQFF
>TRBJ2-1|-|TRBV28
CASSSGGSRGNEQFF
>TRBJ2-7|TRBD1|TRBV10-1
CANPGLDRGYEQYF
>TRBJ1-1|-|TRBV19
CASESQGFTEAFF
>TRBJ1-2|TRBD1|TRBV19
CAGGDRNYGYTF
>TRBJ1-6|TRBD1|TRBV5-1
CASSLLPTRGTGGEGSYNSPLHF
>TRBJ2-5|TRBD1|TRBV6-5
CASSYSARGRGETQYF
>TRBJ2-1|TRBD1|TRBV5-1
CASSLTDRGRGNEQFF
>TRBJ2-5|-|TRBV11-2
CASGPELAGRETQYF
>TRBJ1-2|-|TRBV24-1
CATSDPFGDEANGYTF
>TRBJ1-1|-|TRBV27
CASSIRGRTEAFF
>TRBJ1-6|TRBD1|TRBV7-9
CASSAQDRGQNSPLHF
>TRBJ1-4|TRBD1|TRBV6-1
CASSEYSARTAGGREKLFF
>TRBJ2-5|-|TRBV5-5
CASSLVAGLETQYF
>TRBJ2-7|TRBD1|TRBV2
CASIEGIGWGQSYEQYF
>TRBJ1-5|-|TRBV10-3
CAISDKAGQPGGSNQPQHF
>TRBJ2-1|TRBD1|TRBV5-1
CASSLGQGPYNEQFF
>TRBJ2-5|-|TRBV7-2
CASSLITGYQETQYF
>TRBJ2-7|TRBD2|TRBV28
CASITSGSSYEQYF
>TRBJ2-5|TRBD1|TRBV27
CASSSGQGLQETQYF
>TRBJ1-1|-|TRBV18
CASSPPGGTNTEAFF
>TRBJ2-7|TRBD1|TRBV18
CASSPLRDRVREQYF
>TRBJ1-6|-|TRBV5-1
CASSPRGSRSSYNSPLHF
>TRBJ1-1|-|TRBV6-5
CASSDGENTEAFF
>TRBJ2-7|TRBD1|TRBV5-1
CASSLGQGVVYEQYF
>TRBJ2-1|-|TRBV2
CASSEALRQNNEQFF
>TRBJ1-4|-|TRBV7-3
CASSVGASEKLFF
>TRBJ1-2|TRBD1|TRBV6-5
CASSYVPGGGYGYTF
>TRBJ1-5|TRBD1|TRBV9
CASSEDRASQPQHF
>TRBJ2-2|-|TRBV7-2
CASSLAVEGGGELFF